The rows below give T cell receptor beta chains drawn from one sample of a study of T cell responses to AZD1222 COVID-19 vaccine. The protocol was immunoSEQ multiplex PCR, while the TCRdb copy is restricted to in-frame clones and leaves out a portion. This sample has 75,000 to 100,000 clones, with roughly nine tenths found just once. The input for sequencing was peripheral blood, taken on day 0 of AZD1222 vaccination. The receptors stem from an adult in good health. The CDR3 runs from the conserved cysteine through the conserved F or W. Fields, in order: J gene, CDR3 length, clone size, D gene, V gene, CDR3 protein, CDR3 DNA. A D gene is named only where the DNA matches it firmly. Clone size is stated in some rows and not others, as once, few, many or a class when expanded.

>TRBJ2-7|14|-|-|TRBV6-5
CASSYSVEPYEQYF
TGTGCCAGCAGTTACTCTGTAGAGCCCTACGAGCAGTACTTC
>TRBJ1-3|14|-|-|TRBV2
CASSEIRTGNTIYF
TGTGCCAGCTCTGAGATCCGGACTGGAAACACCATATATTTT
>TRBJ2-1|18|-|TRBD2|TRBV10-3
CAISEWDSASGEQHEQFF
TGTGCCATCAGTGAGTGGGACTCGGCTAGCGGGGAGCAACATGAGCAGTTCTTC
>TRBJ2-7|12|-|-|TRBV19
CASSINSYEQYF
TGTGCCAGTAGTATAAACAGTTACGAGCAGTACTTC
>TRBJ1-4|14|-|TRBD1|TRBV15
CATRRTGGNEKLFF
TGTGCCACCAGAAGGACAGGGGGGAATGAAAAACTGTTTTTT
>TRBJ1-6|14|-|-|TRBV5-1
CASSLGGEGSPLHF
TGCGCCAGCAGCTTGGGAGGGGAAGGTTCACCCCTCCACTTT
>TRBJ1-1|14|medium-sized|-|TRBV4-2
CASSRGREGSEAFF
TGTGCCAGCAGCCGGGGCAGGGAGGGGTCTGAAGCTTTCTTT
>TRBJ1-3|14|-|-|TRBV2
CASSVEGAGNTIYF
TGTGCCAGCAGTGTAGAGGGCGCTGGAAACACCATATATTTT
>TRBJ2-1|16|-|TRBD2|TRBV28
CASSLYASGGLNEQFF
TGTGCCAGCAGTTTATACGCTAGCGGGGGCCTCAATGAGCAGTTCTTC
>TRBJ1-1|16|-|-|TRBV7-8
CASSLARVAVNTEAFF
TGTGCCAGCAGCTTAGCGCGGGTGGCTGTTAACACTGAAGCTTTCTTT